This T cell receptor (beta chain) was profiled in a study of T cells after posttransplantation cyclophosphamide. Study results and limitations: TRB clonality was highly associated with recipient CMV seropositivity and reactivation. Skin or GI-infiltrating T cells shared few TRB sequences with blood.

A marrow graft followed busulfan-fludarabine conditioning, with cyclophosphamide on days +3 and +4. A remark on this clone: Its antigen remains unidentified.

CDR3 length: 15 amino acids. Germline CDR1 MNHEY, CDR2 SVGAGI. J gave up 3 bases and V 6 bases, and 7 bases lay outside the gene matches. Profiling relied on immunoSEQ multiplex PCR, and the TCRdb table lists in-frame clones only, not all of them. The sample has over 20,000 clones, approximately 87% seen once. Sequenced material: PBMCs, taken after allogeneic stem cell transplant with posttransplant cyclophosphamide. The genes are TRBV6-5 and TRBJ2-7; 11 bases line up with TRBD1. The TCR sequence derives from a female patient in her 30s who received an allogeneic stem cell transplant from an unrelated donor, was CMV-positive, and had no GVHD. Some of these T cells may belong to the graft donor. The CDR3 coding sequence is TGTGCCAGCAGACCACGGACAGGGGGCATCTACGAGCAGTACTTC. Its protein product is CASRPRTGGIYEQYF.